The text below deals with one T cell receptor (beta chain). Germline V gene data show CDR1 as SGHAT and CDR2 as FQDESV (reference sequence). The CDR3 is 15 residues long. V was clipped by 1 base and J by 0 bases, with 9 bases between them. The data were taken from a study of T cells in localized non-small cell lung cancer. The repertoire was sequenced with immunoSEQ multiplex PCR; TCRdb's copy has only in-frame clones and lacks some. Among about 78,000 clones, approximately 85% were seen once, and the ten largest hold more than 2.5%. The TCR sequence derives from a man aged 40 to 69 with stage I lung adenocarcinoma. The specimen comprised peripheral blood, sampled before any cancer treatment. This chain uses TRBV11-1 with TRBJ2-5; no clear D gene. CDR3 in DNA: TGTGCCAGCAGCTTAGGAGCCAGGTACCAAGAGACCCAGTACTTC. Its translation is CASSLGARYQETQYF.